The 14 T cell receptor beta chains below all came from one sample that was sequenced in a study of blood T cell repertoires in COVID-19. The table came from immunoSEQ multiplex PCR; TCRdb's copy has only in-frame clones and leaves some out. The profile shows some 120,000 clones, around four fifths of them singletons. Material for sequencing was peripheral blood. Every receptor here comes from a human donor in a cohort sampled during active COVID-19.

This chain links TRBV5-6 with TRBJ1-5; D is undetermined. The CDR3 is made up of 13 amino acids. The ends were cut back, 5 bases at V and 5 bases at J, with 11 bases in the middle. CDR1 is SGHDT, CDR2 YYEEEE, per germline. The CDR3 DNA follows: TGTGCCAGCAGTTCGGGGTCGGATCAGCCCCAGCATTTT. This encodes CASSSGSDQPQHF.

The chain joins TRBV9 to TRBJ2-1; 8 nucleotides line up with TRBD2. This CDR3 spans 17 amino acids. The germline V gene has CDR1 SGDLS and CDR2 YYNGEE. J lost 1 base, V lost 4 bases, and 10 bases had no gene match. CDR3 region: CASSPMGGGRSYNEQFF. DNA for the CDR3: TGTGCCAGCAGCCCCATGGGCGGCGGGAGGTCCTACAATGAGCAGTTCTTC. The variable domain in full, completed from reference TRBV9 and TRBJ2-1, reads DSGVTQTPKHLITATGQRVTLRCSPRSGDLSVYWYQQSLDQGLQFLIQYYNGEERAKGNILERFSAQQFPDLHSELNLSSLELGDSALYFCASSPMGGGRSYNEQFFGPGTRLTVL.

The rearrangement joins TRBV9 to TRBJ2-3; no clear D gene. Germline CDR1 SGDLS, CDR2 YYNGEE. The CDR3 has 13 amino acids. Trimming took 4 bases from V and 3 from J, leaving 9 bases between them. CDR3 bases: TGTGCCAGCAGCTTCGTAGAGACAGATACGCAGTATTTT. Translated, it gives CASSFVETDTQYF.

In its sample, this clone was seen a few times. This chain links TRBV6-2 or TRBV6-3 with TRBJ1-2; D perhaps matches TRBD1 (5 bases). V lost 0 bases and J lost 4, with 15 bases in between. The CDR3 is 16 residues long. Germline CDR1 reads MNHEY; CDR2 reads SVGEGT. The CDR3 reads CASSYSMGGDAYGYTF. DNA of the CDR3: TGTGCCAGCAGTTACTCGATGGGCGGGGACGCCTATGGCTACACCTTC.

The chain is built from TRBV7-3 and TRBJ2-3; 10 nucleotides match TRBD2. V was clipped by 5 bases and J by 1 base; unmatched bases: 9. This CDR3 comprises 17 residues. Germline V gene data show CDR1 as SGHTA and CDR2 as FQGTGA. The CDR3 region has the DNA TGTGCCAGCAGCCAAAGCGGGAGGGTGGTTGGCACAGATACGCAGTATTTT. Protein: CASSQSGRVVGTDTQYF.

V and J are TRBV6-6 and TRBJ1-4; D might be TRBD1 (5 bases). Germline lookup yields CDR1 MNHNY and CDR2 SVGAGI (reference sequence). Deletions cut 7 bases from V and 5 bases from J, with 17 bases between. The CDR3 consists of 15 residues. The CDR3 DNA follows: TGTGCCAGCATCCGGACACCGGGCAGAAATGAAAAACTGTTTTTT. It is translated as CASIRTPGRNEKLFF.

V gene TRBV28 combines with J gene TRBJ1-1; D perhaps matches TRBD1 (5 bases). The CDR3 consists of 15 residues. Trimming stripped 2 bases from V and 1 base from J, with 11 bases between. CDR1 MDHEN and CDR2 SYDVKM come from the germline V gene. In DNA form, the CDR3 reads TGTGCCAGCAGTTTAGCGGGACTGCCGAACACTGAAGCTTTCTTT. Its protein product is CASSLAGLPNTEAFF.

This clone was observed a handful of times. The V and J genes are TRBV5-4 and TRBJ1-1; TRBD1 aligns across 10 bases. CDR1 and CDR2 (germline): SGHNT, YYREEE (reference sequence). CDR3 length: 17 amino acids. V shed 3 bases, J shed 0 bases, and the junction held 8 bases outside the gene matches. CDR3 nucleotides: TGTGCCAGCAGCTCGCCGGGACAGGGGTCCGTGAACACTGAAGCTTTCTTT. This translates into CASSSPGQGSVNTEAFF.

The chain recombines TRBV29-1 with TRBJ2-1; 11 bases match TRBD2. The trim removed 7 bases at V and 6 bases at J, leaving 11 bases unmatched. From germline, CDR1 is SQVTM and CDR2 ANQGSEA. This CDR3 contains 15 residues. Here the CDR3 DNA reads TGCAGCGCCGCATTTAGCGGGAGGGTTGGCAATGAGCAGTTCTTC. Amino acid sequence: CSAAFSGRVGNEQFF.

The V call is TRBV7-9, the J call TRBJ2-1; maybe TRBD1 (6 bases). With 4 bases removed from V and 4 bases from J, the gap between germline ends came to 23 bases. The CDR3 has 18 residues. The germline V gene has CDR1 SEHNR and CDR2 FQNEAQ (reference sequence). CDR3 sequence reads: CASSWYASDSRVYNEQFF. DNA for the CDR3: TGTGCCAGCAGCTGGTACGCCTCGGACAGTAGGGTTTACAATGAGCAGTTCTTC. The full variable domain, rest sourced from reference TRBV7-9 and TRBJ2-1, is DTGVSQNPRHKITKRGQNVTFRCDPISEHNRLYWYRQTLGQGPEFLTYFQNEAQLEKSRLLSDRFSAERPKGSFSTLEIQRTEQGDSAMYLCASSWYASDSRVYNEQFFGPGTRLTVL.

The rearrangement links TRBV6-6 to TRBJ2-2; possibly TRBD1 for D (6 bases). V was clipped by 10 bases and J by 0 bases, with 9 bases between them. Germline assignment: CDR1 MNHNY and CDR2 SVGAGI (reference sequence). This CDR3 is built from 13 residues. CDR3 in amino acids: CATGTSNTGELFF. Written as DNA, the CDR3 is TGTGCCACCGGGACATCGAACACCGGGGAGCTGTTTTTT.

The chain couples TRBV6-6 to TRBJ2-5; perhaps TRBD1 as D (5 bases). CDR1 and CDR2 from the germline V gene are MNHNY and SVGAGI (reference sequence). V lost 0 bases, J lost 5 bases, and 10 bases lay in between. The CDR3 covers 14 residues. The CDR3 nucleotides read TGTGCCAGCAGTTACTCAAGGGGAATGGAGACCCAGTACTTC. Translation: CASSYSRGMETQYF.

The rearrangement joins TRBV6-6 to TRBJ1-1; D not certain. CDR3 length: 16 amino acids. V dropped 8 bases and J dropped 0 bases, with 19 bases sitting between them. Germline CDR1 is MNHNY and CDR2 is SVGAGI (reference sequence). The CDR3 DNA is TGTGCCAGCTCCGACGAAAGTGGGAGCCTGAACACTGAAGCTTTCTTT. Its protein is CASSDESGSLNTEAFF.

This chain connects TRBV25-1 to TRBJ2-3, with D tentatively TRBD2 (7 bases). The CDR3 extends over 15 amino acids. Germline CDR1 reads MGHDK; CDR2 reads SYGVNS. V gave up 1 base and J gave up 6 bases, with 14 bases separating them. The CDR3: CASSESSGGRDTQYF. CDR3 bases: TGTGCCAGCAGTGAATCTTCCGGGGGGCGGGATACGCAGTATTTT.